This T cell receptor beta chain stems from a study of blood T cell repertoires in COVID-19. The repertoire was sequenced with immunoSEQ multiplex PCR; TCRdb's copy has only in-frame clones and lacks some. The sample shows about 290,000 clones, 89% of them seen only once. The CDR3 totals 14 residues. CDR1 and CDR2 from the germline V gene are KGHSH and LQKENI. V dropped 0 bases and J dropped 7 bases, with 12 bases sitting between them. The chain combines TRBV18 with TRBJ1-1, with a possible D match to TRBD1 (5 bases). This receptor was taken from a woman aged 40-49 years who had recovered from COVID-19. Material: PBMCs or T cells enriched from blood (not recorded which). The DNA for the CDR3 is TGTGCCAGCTCACCACCTTCAGGGCGGGGTGAAGCTTTCTTT. It is translated as CASSPPSGRGEAFF.